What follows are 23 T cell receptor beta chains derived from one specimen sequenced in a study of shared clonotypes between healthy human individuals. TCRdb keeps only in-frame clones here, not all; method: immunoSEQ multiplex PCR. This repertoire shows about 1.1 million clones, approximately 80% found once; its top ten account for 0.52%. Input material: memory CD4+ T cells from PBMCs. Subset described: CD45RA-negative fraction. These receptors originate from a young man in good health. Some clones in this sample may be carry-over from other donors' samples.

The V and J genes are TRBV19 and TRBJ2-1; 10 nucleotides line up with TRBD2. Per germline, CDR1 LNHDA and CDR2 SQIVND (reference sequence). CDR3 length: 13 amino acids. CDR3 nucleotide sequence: TGTGCTACAAAGCGGGAGGGTAACAATGAGCAGTTCTTC. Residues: CATKREGNNEQFF.

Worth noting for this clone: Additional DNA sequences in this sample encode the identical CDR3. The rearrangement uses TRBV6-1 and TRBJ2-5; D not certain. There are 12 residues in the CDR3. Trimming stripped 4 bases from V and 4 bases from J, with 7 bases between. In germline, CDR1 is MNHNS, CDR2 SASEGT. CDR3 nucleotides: TGTGCCAGCAGTGTTTGGAGAGAGACCCAGTACTTC. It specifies CASSVWRETQYF.

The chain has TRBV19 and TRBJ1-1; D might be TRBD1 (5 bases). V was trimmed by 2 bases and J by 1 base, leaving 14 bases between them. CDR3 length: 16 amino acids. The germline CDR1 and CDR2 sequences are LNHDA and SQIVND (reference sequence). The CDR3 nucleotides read TGTGCCAGTAGTATAAATGGGGACTTGGCGAACACTGAAGCTTTCTTT. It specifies CASSINGDLANTEAFF.

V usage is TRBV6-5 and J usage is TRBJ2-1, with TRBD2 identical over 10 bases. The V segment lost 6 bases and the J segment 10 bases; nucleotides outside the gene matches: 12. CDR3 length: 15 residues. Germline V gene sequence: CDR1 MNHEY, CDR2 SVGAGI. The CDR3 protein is CASSLGSGGGSEQFF. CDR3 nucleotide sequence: TGTGCCAGCAGCCTCGGGAGCGGGGGGGGGAGCGAGCAGTTCTTC.

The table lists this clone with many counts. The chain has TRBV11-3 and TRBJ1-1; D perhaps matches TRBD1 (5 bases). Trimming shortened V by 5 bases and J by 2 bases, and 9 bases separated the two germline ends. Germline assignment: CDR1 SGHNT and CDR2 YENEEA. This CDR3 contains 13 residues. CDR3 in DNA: TGTGCCAGCAGCCCGGGACCTAACACTGAAGCTTTCTTT. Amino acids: CASSPGPNTEAFF.

The chain's CDR3 is CASSRSGTSGSYEQYF. The CDR3 coding sequence is TGCGCCAGCAGCCGTTCCGGGACTAGCGGCTCCTACGAGCAGTACTTC. The V gene is TRBV4-3, the J gene TRBJ2-7; 11 bases match TRBD2. There are 16 residues in the CDR3. V shed 4 bases, J shed 0 bases, and the junction held 5 bases outside the gene matches. Germline-derived CDR1 and CDR2 are LGHNA and YSLEER.

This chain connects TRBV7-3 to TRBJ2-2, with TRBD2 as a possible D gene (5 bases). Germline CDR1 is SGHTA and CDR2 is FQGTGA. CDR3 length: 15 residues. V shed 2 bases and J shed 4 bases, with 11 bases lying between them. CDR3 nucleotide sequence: TGTGCCAGCAGCTTACGAGCGGTTGGCACCGGGGAGCTGTTTTTT. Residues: CASSLRAVGTGELFF.

CDR3 region: CSVKRDLAQETQYF. CDR3 DNA: TGCAGCGTGAAAAGGGATCTCGCCCAAGAGACCCAGTACTTC. The chain employs TRBV29-1 and TRBJ2-5, with no clear D. The ends were cut back, 6 bases at V and 1 base at J, with 15 bases in the middle. This CDR3 has 14 residues. Germline V gene data show CDR1 as SQVTM and CDR2 as ANQGSEA.

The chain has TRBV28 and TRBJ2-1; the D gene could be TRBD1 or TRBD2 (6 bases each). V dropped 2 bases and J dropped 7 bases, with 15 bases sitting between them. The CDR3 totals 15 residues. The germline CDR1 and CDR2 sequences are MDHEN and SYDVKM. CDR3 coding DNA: TGTGCCAGCAGTTTAAACCTCCAGGGGAGGAATGAGCAGTTCTTC. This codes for CASSLNLQGRNEQFF.

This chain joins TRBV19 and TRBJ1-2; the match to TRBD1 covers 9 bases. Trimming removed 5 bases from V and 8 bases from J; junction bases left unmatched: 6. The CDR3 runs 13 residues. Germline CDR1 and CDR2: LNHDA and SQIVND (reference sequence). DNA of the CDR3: TGTGCCAGTAGTCTTCGGACAGGGGAAGGCTACACCTTC. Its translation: CASSLRTGEGYTF.

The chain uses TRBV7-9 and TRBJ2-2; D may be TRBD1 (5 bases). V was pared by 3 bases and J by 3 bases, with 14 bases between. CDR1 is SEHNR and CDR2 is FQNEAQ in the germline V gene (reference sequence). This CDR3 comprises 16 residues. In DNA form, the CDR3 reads TGTGCCAGCAGCTTCGTGTTCGGCAGGGACACCGGGGAGCTGTTTTTT. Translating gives CASSFVFGRDTGELFF.

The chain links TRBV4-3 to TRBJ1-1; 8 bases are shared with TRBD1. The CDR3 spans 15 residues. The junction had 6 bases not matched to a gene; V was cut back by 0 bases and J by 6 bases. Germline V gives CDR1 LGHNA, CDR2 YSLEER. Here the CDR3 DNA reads TGCGCCAGCAGCCAAGACAGGGGGCGCAGATCTGAAGCTTTCTTT. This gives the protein CASSQDRGRRSEAFF.

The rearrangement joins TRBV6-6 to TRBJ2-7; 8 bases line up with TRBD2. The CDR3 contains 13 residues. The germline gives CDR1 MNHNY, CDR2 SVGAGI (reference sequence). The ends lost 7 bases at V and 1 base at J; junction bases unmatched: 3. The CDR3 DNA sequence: TGTGCCAGCACTCCTAGCGGGTCCTACGAGCAGTACTTC. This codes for CASTPSGSYEQYF.

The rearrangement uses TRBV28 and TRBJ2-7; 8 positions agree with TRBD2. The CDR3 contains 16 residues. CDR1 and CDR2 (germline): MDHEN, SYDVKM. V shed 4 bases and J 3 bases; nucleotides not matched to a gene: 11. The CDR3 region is CASSWGGAAGVYEQYF. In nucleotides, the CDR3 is TGTGCCAGCAGTTGGGGCGGGGCAGCGGGAGTCTACGAGCAGTACTTC.

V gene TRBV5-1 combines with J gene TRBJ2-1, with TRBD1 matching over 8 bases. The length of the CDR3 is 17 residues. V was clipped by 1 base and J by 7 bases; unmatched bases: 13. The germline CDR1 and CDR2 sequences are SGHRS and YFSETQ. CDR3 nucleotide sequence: TGCGCCAGCAGCTTGTTAGGTCCAGGGGGCAGGGGGAATGAGCAGTTCTTC. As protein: CASSLLGPGGRGNEQFF.

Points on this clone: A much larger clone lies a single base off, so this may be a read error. The CDR3 coding sequence is TGTGCCAGCAGCCCACAGAGCTCTGGGGCCAACGTCCTGACTTTC. Its protein is CASSPQSSGANVLTF. The rearrangement joins TRBV2 to TRBJ2-6; D unresolved. V shed 6 bases and J shed 0 bases, with 9 bases lying between them. Per germline, CDR1 SNHLY and CDR2 FYNNEI. The length of the CDR3 is 15 residues.

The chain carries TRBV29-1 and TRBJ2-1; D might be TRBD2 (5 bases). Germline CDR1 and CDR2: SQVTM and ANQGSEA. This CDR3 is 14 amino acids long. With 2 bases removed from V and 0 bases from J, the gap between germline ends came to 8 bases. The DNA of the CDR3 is TGCAGCGTTGAAACGGGGTCCTCCTACAATGAGCAGTTCTTC. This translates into CSVETGSSYNEQFF.

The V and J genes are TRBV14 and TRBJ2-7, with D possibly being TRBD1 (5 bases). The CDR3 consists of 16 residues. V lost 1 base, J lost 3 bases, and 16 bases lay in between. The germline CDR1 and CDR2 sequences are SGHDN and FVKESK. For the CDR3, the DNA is TGTGCCAGCAGCCAAGCGTGGGGCAGTTCGATCTACGAGCAGTACTTC. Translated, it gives CASSQAWGSSIYEQYF. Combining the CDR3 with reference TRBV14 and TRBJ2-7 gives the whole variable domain EAGVTQFPSHSVIEKGQTVTLRCDPISGHDNLYWYRRVMGKEIKFLLHFVKESKQDESGMPNNRFLAERTGGTYSTLKVQPAELEDSGVYFCASSQAWGSSIYEQYFGPGTRLTVT.

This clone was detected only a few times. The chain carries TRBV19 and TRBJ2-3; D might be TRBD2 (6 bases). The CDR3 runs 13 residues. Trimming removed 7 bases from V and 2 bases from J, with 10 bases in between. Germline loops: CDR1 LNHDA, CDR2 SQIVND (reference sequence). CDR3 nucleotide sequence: TGTGCCAGTAACCGGGACTTCACAGATACGCAGTATTTT. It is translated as CASNRDFTDTQYF.

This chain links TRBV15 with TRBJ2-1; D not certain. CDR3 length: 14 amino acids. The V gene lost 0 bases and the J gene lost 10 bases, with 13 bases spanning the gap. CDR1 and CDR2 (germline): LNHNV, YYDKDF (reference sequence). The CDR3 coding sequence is TGTGCCACCAGCAGAGATGGGCCCCCCAGCGAGCAGTTCTTC. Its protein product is CATSRDGPPSEQFF.

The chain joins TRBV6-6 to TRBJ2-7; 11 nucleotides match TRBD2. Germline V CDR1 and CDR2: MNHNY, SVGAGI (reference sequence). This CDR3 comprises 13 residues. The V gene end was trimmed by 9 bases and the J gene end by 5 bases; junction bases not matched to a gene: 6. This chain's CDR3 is CASALAGGNEQYF. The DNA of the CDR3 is TGTGCCAGTGCCTTAGCGGGAGGGAACGAGCAGTACTTC.

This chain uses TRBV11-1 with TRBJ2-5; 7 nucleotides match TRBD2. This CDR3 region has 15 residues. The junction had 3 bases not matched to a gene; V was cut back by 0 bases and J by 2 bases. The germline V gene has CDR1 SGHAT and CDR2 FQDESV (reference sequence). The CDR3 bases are TGTGCCAGCAGCTTAGCGCGTAGCGGGCAAGAGACCCAGTACTTC. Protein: CASSLARSGQETQYF.

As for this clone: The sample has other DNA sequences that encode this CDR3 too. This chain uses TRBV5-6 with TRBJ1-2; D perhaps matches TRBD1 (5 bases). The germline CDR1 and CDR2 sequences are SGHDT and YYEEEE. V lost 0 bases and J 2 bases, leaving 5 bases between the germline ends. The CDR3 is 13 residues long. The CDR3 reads CASSLGQNYGYTF. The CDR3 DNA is TGTGCCAGCAGCTTGGGACAGAACTATGGCTACACCTTC.